The 14 T cell receptor beta chains given below trace back to one sample, sequenced in a study of graft-versus-host responses after intestinal transplantation. Profiling relied on immunoSEQ multiplex PCR, and the TCRdb table lists in-frame clones only, not all of them. The sample includes about 24,000 clones, approximately 85% of them seen just once. This specimen consisted of PBMCs, obtained roughly 69 weeks after intestinal transplant. The receptors originated from a human patient who received an intestinal transplant, so some T cells may come from the graft donor.

The V and J genes are TRBV6-1 and TRBJ2-7; TRBD1 is a possible D gene (6 bases). V was cut by 5 bases and J by 2 bases, with 16 bases left in between. CDR1 and CDR2 from the germline V gene are MNHNS and SASEGT. The CDR3 sequence is 15 residues long. CDR3 DNA sequence: TGTGCCAGCAGTCCTTCTCAGACAGGACCCTACGAGCAGTACTTC. Its translation: CASSPSQTGPYEQYF.

This chain uses TRBV30 with TRBJ2-6, with D uncertain. Germline V gene sequence: CDR1 GTSNPN, CDR2 SVGIG (reference sequence). With 2 bases removed from V and 1 base from J, the gap between germline ends came to 6 bases. The CDR3 is 14 amino acids. In DNA, the CDR3 is TGTGCCTGGAGTCCTCTGTCTGGGGCCAACGTCCTGACTTTC. Residues: CAWSPLSGANVLTF.

The CDR3: CASRRQDFSGYTF. CDR3 nucleotide sequence: TGTGCCAGCAGGAGACAGGACTTCTCTGGCTACACCTTC. The chain employs TRBV6-6 and TRBJ1-2, with D possibly matching TRBD1 (6 bases). Trimming took 6 bases from V and 7 from J, leaving 15 bases between them. The CDR3 totals 13 residues. Germline-derived CDR1 and CDR2 are MNHNY and SVGAGI (reference sequence).

The rearrangement uses TRBV6-5 and TRBJ1-5, with D perhaps matching TRBD1 (6 bases). Per germline, CDR1 MNHEY and CDR2 SVGAGI. This CDR3 has 15 amino acids. V gave up 6 bases and J gave up 7 bases, with 19 bases separating them. The CDR3 sequence: CASSGQKGFRQPQHF. The DNA for the CDR3 is TGTGCCAGCAGCGGACAGAAGGGCTTTAGGCAGCCCCAGCATTTT.

The chain combines TRBV28 with TRBJ1-5, with 8 bases matching TRBD1. The CDR3 totals 13 residues. The germline V gene encodes CDR1 MDHEN and CDR2 SYDVKM. Losses at the gene ends were 5 bases for V and 6 bases for J; bases not matched to a gene: 3. In nucleotides, the CDR3 is TGTGCCAGCAGTCACAGGGGGAGTCAGCCCCAGCATTTT. Translation: CASSHRGSQPQHF.

This clone was seen just once. The V gene is TRBV2, the J gene TRBJ2-1; D gene unclear. Between the trimmed V and J ends, which lost 5 bases and 7 bases, there was a span of 15 bases. This CDR3 has 14 residues. Germline CDR1 and CDR2: SNHLY and FYNNEI. The CDR3 DNA is TGTGCCAGCAGTCCCACGCGTCTTGGGAATGAGCAGTTCTTC. Its protein is CASSPTRLGNEQFF.

The gene calls are TRBV27 and TRBJ2-1; TRBD2 agrees at 8 bases. The CDR3 runs to 19 residues. Trimming at V came to 6 bases and at J to 7 bases, leaving 23 bases not matched to a gene. Germline-derived CDR1 and CDR2 are MNHEY and SMNVEV (reference sequence). The CDR3 bases are TGTGCCAGCAGGGGATCCGGGAAGGGAACGGGAGGGCATGGAAATGAGCAGTTCTTC. This gives the protein CASRGSGKGTGGHGNEQFF.

The rearrangement links TRBV25-1 to TRBJ1-1, with unresolved D. The CDR3 sequence is 12 residues long. Trimming cost V 6 bases and J 8 bases, with 13 bases left between them. Germline-derived CDR1 and CDR2 are MGHDK and SYGVNS. For the CDR3, the DNA is TGTGCCAGCAGGGGCGGTCCTAAAGAAGCTTTCTTT. This translates into CASRGGPKEAFF.

This chain uses TRBV9 with TRBJ2-1; 8 positions agree with TRBD2. Germline V CDR1 and CDR2: SGDLS, YYNGEE. The junction had 4 bases not matched to a gene; V was cut back by 0 bases and J by 2 bases. The CDR3 covers 16 residues. The CDR3 DNA follows: TGTGCCAGCAGCGTAGGGGGTAGCGGGGCCTACAATGAGCAGTTCTTC. Amino acid sequence: CASSVGGSGAYNEQFF.

On this clone itself: Other DNA sequences in the sample encode the same CDR3. The chain couples TRBV5-1 to TRBJ2-7; TRBD1 matches 7 bases. V was clipped by 0 bases and J by 7 bases; unmatched bases: 7. CDR1 SGHRS and CDR2 YFSETQ come from the germline V gene. The CDR3 is made up of 14 amino acids. This CDR3 is CASSLGQGVVEQYF. CDR3 bases: TGCGCCAGCAGCTTGGGTCAGGGGGTAGTGGAGCAGTACTTC.

This clone was counted between two and nine times. J is TRBJ2-1 and V is TRBV6-5, with TRBD2 as a possible D gene (6 bases). V was trimmed by 6 bases and J by 9 bases, leaving 18 bases between them. The CDR3 totals 14 residues. Germline loops: CDR1 MNHEY, CDR2 SVGAGI. The CDR3 sequence is CASRTGAGRGEQFF. The DNA of the CDR3 is TGTGCCAGCAGAACCGGGGCCGGGCGGGGTGAGCAGTTCTTC.

The chain recombines TRBV7-9 with TRBJ2-1; D not certain. Germline CDR1 reads SEHNR; CDR2 reads FQNEAQ (reference sequence). V lost 1 base, J lost 0 bases, and 10 bases lay in between. The CDR3 length is 16 residues. The CDR3: CASSLGVASSYNEQFF. The DNA for the CDR3 is TGTGCCAGCAGCTTAGGAGTGGCGAGCTCCTACAATGAGCAGTTCTTC.

The rearrangement links TRBV7-3 to TRBJ2-3; D remains unclear. The V end was cut by 3 bases, the J end by 2 bases, with 6 bases between. The CDR3 consists of 13 residues. The germline V gene has CDR1 SGHTA and CDR2 FQGTGA. CDR3 sequence: CASSFTNTDTQYF. In DNA form, the CDR3 reads TGTGCCAGCAGCTTCACCAACACAGATACGCAGTATTTT.

In DNA, the CDR3 is TGCGCCAGCAGCTTGAGGGGGGACCAAGAGACCCAGTACTTC. As protein: CASSLRGDQETQYF. The chain links TRBV5-1 to TRBJ2-5, with D perhaps assigned TRBD1 or TRBD2 (6 bases each). Germline assignment: CDR1 SGHRS and CDR2 YFSETQ. With 1 base removed from V and 0 bases from J, the gap between germline ends came to 7 bases. The CDR3 has 14 amino acids.